The source of this T cell receptor beta chain is a study of early T cells in non-severe SARS-CoV-2 infection. Overall study context: Whole-blood bulk RNA, unsorted, was sequenced, and chains were unpaired.

Comment on this clonotype: Antigen: not known.

The CDR3 loop spans 13 amino acids. The V gene's germline CDR1 is MDHEN and CDR2 SYDVKM. The ends were cut back, 6 bases at V and 3 bases at J, with 9 bases in the middle. TCRdb recomputed calls from the 5' RACE reads with MiXCR, one row per CDR3 protein. Of over 75,000 distinct CDR3 sequences listed, around 14% are singletons. General study results and limits: Comparison of clonotypes with VDJdb favored anti-spike CD8 responses while missing private and CD4 specificities.

This sequence originates from an adult who was a healthcare worker with PCR-confirmed SARS-CoV-2 infection or an uninfected control (not recorded which). Input material: whole blood. V gene TRBV28 combines with J gene TRBJ2-1; D possibly corresponds to TRBD1 (6 bases). The CDR3 bases are TGTGCCAGCAGGGACAGCTACTACAATGAGCAGTTCTTC. Residues: CASRDSYYNEQFF. Drawing the rest from reference TRBV28 and TRBJ2-1, the complete variable domain is DVKVTQSSRYLVKRTGEKVFLECVQDMDHENMFWYRQDPGLGLRLIYFSYDVKMKEKGDIPEGYSVSREKKERFSLILESASTNQTSMYLCASRDSYYNEQFFGPGTRLTVL.